The 32 T cell receptor beta chains listed next were all sequenced from one sample in a study of blood T cell repertoires in COVID-19. Assay: immunoSEQ multiplex PCR; the TCRdb copy retains only in-frame clones and omits some. The data show fewer than 250,000 clones, with about 86% seen just once and around 8.7% held by the top ten. Input material: peripheral blood. The receptor source for this set is a woman aged 45 to 65 with acute or convalescent COVID-19.

V and J are TRBV2 and TRBJ2-1; 8 bases are a match to TRBD2. The CDR3 spans 15 residues. Looked up from germline, CDR1 is SNHLY and CDR2 is FYNNEI. Trimming took 4 bases from V and 8 from J; bases not matched to a gene: 10. CDR3 nucleotide sequence: TGTGCCAGCAGTGGGCCCAGCGGGAGTAGGGATGAGCAGTTCTTC. Translation: CASSGPSGSRDEQFF.

The V gene is TRBV12-1, the J gene TRBJ2-7; TRBD2, the table's D call, lacks a check against the DNA. TRBV12-1 is a pseudogene locus. The CDR3 runs 15 residues. The CDR3 nucleotides read TGTGCCAGCAGCTTCCTCTCTAGCGGGACCTACGAGCAGTACTTC. Protein sequence: CASSFLSSGTYEQYF.

The chain has TRBV2 and TRBJ1-5, with D hard to call. Germline CDR1 SNHLY, CDR2 FYNNEI. Trimming pared 4 bases from V and 3 bases from J, leaving 13 bases between. This CDR3 is built from 15 residues. CDR3 nucleotide sequence: TGTGCCAGCAGTGTAGAGTCACAGTCCAATCAGCCCCAGCATTTT. Translation gives CASSVESQSNQPQHF.

This chain connects TRBV6-5 to TRBJ1-4; 8 positions agree with TRBD1. Trimming removed 6 bases from V and 7 bases from J; junction bases left unmatched: 4. Germline assignment: CDR1 MNHEY and CDR2 SVGAGI. CDR3 length: 13 amino acids. The CDR3, as DNA: TGTGCCAGCAGCAAGGACAGGGTTGAAAAACTGTTTTTT. This encodes CASSKDRVEKLFF.

CDR3 loop: CASSSGGGGTEAFF. CDR3 DNA: TGTGCCAGCAGCTCAGGGGGTGGAGGCACTGAAGCTTTCTTT. The genes are TRBV7-9 and TRBJ1-1; 7 nucleotides align to TRBD1. CDR3 size: 14 residues. CDR1 SEHNR and CDR2 FQNEAQ come from the germline V gene (reference sequence). The V and J ends lost 4 bases and 4 bases, in that order; junction bases with no gene match: 6.

The chain links TRBV27 to TRBJ2-1; D is perhaps TRBD1 (6 bases). Germline CDR1 is MNHEY and CDR2 is SMNVEV (reference sequence). V was shortened by 6 bases and J by 0 bases, with 12 bases between the two germline ends. This CDR3 spans 15 amino acids. CDR3 bases: TGTGCCAGCAGACCCGGGACAACCTCCTACAATGAGCAGTTCTTC. Encoded protein: CASRPGTTSYNEQFF.

The chain combines TRBV19 with TRBJ1-6, with D possibly being TRBD1 (5 bases). Trimming took 8 bases from V and 0 from J, leaving 23 bases between them. The CDR3 runs to 19 residues. In germline, CDR1 is LNHDA, CDR2 SQIVND (reference sequence). The CDR3 DNA sequence: TGTGCCAGTGCCGCTGGACACGGCGCCCCTAGCTCCTATAATTCACCCCTCCACTTT. Amino acid sequence: CASAAGHGAPSSYNSPLHF.

Notes on this clone: Compared with germline, one end of the junction differs, possibly owing to a read error. V gene TRBV6-5 combines with J gene TRBJ1-2; 8 bases line up with TRBD1. Germline V CDR1 and CDR2: MNHEY, SVGAGI. The CDR3 extends over 15 amino acids. The CDR3 loop reads CASSHSGGQGFGYTF. The CDR3, as DNA: TGTGCCAGCAGTCACTCCGGAGGACAGGGTTTTGGCTACACCTTC.

This chain connects TRBV19 to TRBJ2-2, with 11 bases that match TRBD2. The CDR3 contains 16 residues. Germline-derived CDR1 and CDR2 are LNHDA and SQIVND (reference sequence). V lost 7 bases and J lost 7; bases outside the gene matches: 11. For the CDR3, the DNA is TGTGCCAGTATGAGTGGGCTAGCGGGAGGTAGCGGGGAGCTGTTTTTT. As protein: CASMSGLAGGSGELFF.

The rearrangement links TRBV6-6 to TRBJ2-3; 10 bases fit TRBD2. The germline CDR1 and CDR2 sequences are MNHNY and SVGAGI (reference sequence). The V and J ends lost 4 bases and 4 bases, in that order; junction bases with no gene match: 5. This CDR3 spans 15 amino acids. CDR3 amino acids: CASSSPSGRADTQYF. In DNA form, the CDR3 reads TGTGCCAGCAGTTCCCCTAGCGGGAGAGCAGATACGCAGTATTTT.

This chain uses TRBV5-1 with TRBJ2-3; 10 nucleotides agree with TRBD2. The CDR3 totals 17 residues. V trimming: 0 bases; J trimming: 8 bases; junction bases outside the gene matches: 12. Germline V lookup: CDR1 SGHRS, CDR2 YFSETQ. The DNA of the CDR3 is TGCGCCAGCAGCTTGGCCATAGGGACTAGCGTGGTAGGTACGCAGTATTTT. Translating it yields CASSLAIGTSVVGTQYF.

This clone was picked up a small number of times. J is TRBJ2-7 and V is TRBV10-3; D may be TRBD2 (6 bases). Trimming took 6 bases from V and 1 from J, leaving 13 bases between them. Germline values: CDR1 ENHRY, CDR2 SYGVKD. CDR3 length: 14 amino acids. CDR3 bases: TGTGCCATCAGCTTGGGACTCCTTTCCTACGAGCAGTACTTC. Its protein product is CAISLGLLSYEQYF.

The chain combines TRBV4-2 with TRBJ1-2; D is unclear. Germline V gives CDR1 LGHNA, CDR2 YNFKEQ. This CDR3 is built from 16 residues. Trimming took 0 bases from V and 8 from J, leaving 19 bases between them. This chain's CDR3 is CASSQDPGRRVSGYTF. The CDR3 DNA is TGTGCCAGCAGCCAAGATCCGGGCCGGAGGGTATCGGGCTACACCTTC.

This chain uses TRBV29-1 with TRBJ1-5, with 7 positions matching TRBD1. CDR1 and CDR2 from the germline V gene are SQVTM and ANQGSEA. The CDR3 runs 12 residues. V shed 7 bases and J 3 bases; nucleotides not matched to a gene: 3. The CDR3 protein is CSDGQDNQPQHF. Here the CDR3 DNA reads TGCAGCGACGGACAGGACAATCAGCCCCAGCATTTT.

CDR3 in amino acids: CASSQGKQGATGNTIYF. CDR3 nucleotide sequence: TGTGCCAGCAGCCAAGGGAAACAGGGCGCCACTGGAAACACCATATATTTT. The chain is built from TRBV3-1 (or the pseudogene TRBV3-2) and TRBJ1-3; weak D call: TRBD1 (6 bases). Per germline, CDR1 LGHDT and CDR2 YNNKEL (reference sequence). This CDR3 region has 17 residues. The V end was cut by 1 base, the J end by 2 bases, with 15 bases between.

This chain joins TRBV5-6 and TRBJ1-4; tentative D call: TRBD1 (5 bases). The CDR3 covers 15 residues. V was pared by 4 bases and J by 8 bases, with 18 bases between. Germline-derived CDR1 and CDR2 are SGHDT and YYEEEE. The CDR3 loop reads CASSPLGGEEEKLFF. CDR3 nucleotides: TGTGCCAGCAGCCCCCTGGGGGGGGAGGAGGAAAAACTGTTTTTT.

This clone turned up a few times. The chain employs TRBV11-2 and TRBJ1-1, with 8 nucleotides matching TRBD1. V shed 0 bases and J 5 bases; nucleotides not matched to a gene: 5. The CDR3 extends over 15 amino acids. Germline V gives CDR1 SGHAT, CDR2 FQNNGV. CDR3 DNA sequence: TGTGCCAGCAGCTTAGACAGGGGGCCGGGAACTGAAGCTTTCTTT. It specifies CASSLDRGPGTEAFF.

The J gene is TRBJ2-1, the V gene TRBV2; 8 positions agree with TRBD1. Germline CDR1 SNHLY, CDR2 FYNNEI. V gave up 11 bases and J gave up 2 bases; unmatched junction bases: 5. The CDR3 contains 13 residues. The CDR3 region has the DNA TGTGCCGGACAGGGTGGCACCTACAATGAGCAGTTCTTC. Translated, it gives CAGQGGTYNEQFF.

This chain connects TRBV21-1 to TRBJ2-7; the listed D gene, TRBD2, was not tested against the DNA. TRBV21-1 has pseudogene status. The CDR3 consists of 15 residues. The CDR3 spells CASSNRLASTYEQYF. For the CDR3, the DNA is TGTGCCAGCAGCAACAGACTAGCGAGCACCTACGAGCAGTACTTC.

The V gene is TRBV19, the J gene TRBJ2-1, with TRBD2 matching over 9 bases. Germline V gene lookup returns CDR1 LNHDA and CDR2 SQIVND (reference sequence). Trimming took 5 bases from V and 3 from J; bases not matched to a gene: 5. The CDR3 totals 15 residues. CDR3 nucleotide sequence: TGTGCCAGTAGTTGGGGAGCGGGAGGCTACAATGAGCAGTTCTTC. It translates to CASSWGAGGYNEQFF.

V is TRBV2 and J is TRBJ2-7; D possibly corresponds to TRBD2 (7 bases). Germline V gives CDR1 SNHLY, CDR2 FYNNEI. The CDR3 runs 14 residues. Trimming left V 6 bases short and J 0 bases short, with 12 bases between. CDR3: CASRGRGISYEQYF. The CDR3 region has the DNA TGTGCCAGCAGGGGGAGGGGGATCTCCTACGAGCAGTACTTC. Full variable domain (outside the CDR3, taken from reference TRBV2 and TRBJ2-7): EPEVTQTPSHQVTQMGQEVILRCVPISNHLYFYWYRQILGQKVEFLVSFYNNEISEKSEIFDDQFSVERPDGSNFTLKIRSTKLEDSAMYFCASRGRGISYEQYFGPGTRLTVT.

The rearrangement joins TRBV28 to TRBJ2-7, with 8 bases aligning to TRBD2. This CDR3 comprises 14 residues. Germline V gene lookup returns CDR1 MDHEN and CDR2 SYDVKM. The V gene end was trimmed by 3 bases and the J gene end by 4 bases; junction bases not matched to a gene: 5. CDR3 bases: TGTGCCAGCAGTTTGGGTAGCGGGAAATACGAGCAGTACTTC. Its translation is CASSLGSGKYEQYF.

The chain is built from TRBV6-2 or TRBV6-3 and TRBJ1-2, with D unresolved. The ends were cut back, 0 bases at V and 4 bases at J, with 12 bases in the middle. Germline V gene data show CDR1 as MNHEY and CDR2 as SVGEGT. CDR3 length: 15 residues. Written as DNA, the CDR3 is TGTGCCAGCAGTTACTCGGTGAGGCTCCGCTATGGCTACACCTTC. This codes for CASSYSVRLRYGYTF.

The CDR3 spells CSVDTATSGNTIYF. In nucleotides, the CDR3 is TGCAGCGTTGACACAGCTACCTCTGGAAACACCATATATTTT. The chain has TRBV29-1 and TRBJ1-3, with no clear D. Trimming left V 3 bases short and J 0 bases short, with 9 bases between. The CDR3 spans 14 residues. Germline V gene sequence: CDR1 SQVTM, CDR2 ANQGSEA.

The rearrangement joins TRBV5-5 to TRBJ2-3, with D possibly matching TRBD2 (5 bases). The CDR3 spans 15 residues. CDR1 is SGHKS and CDR2 is YYEKEE in the germline V gene (reference sequence). Trimming removed 4 bases at V and 1 base at J, with 13 bases between. In nucleotides, the CDR3 is TGTGCCAGCAGCACCTCGGACTTTCGCACAGATACGCAGTATTTT. It specifies CASSTSDFRTDTQYF.

V is TRBV3-1 (or the pseudogene TRBV3-2) and J is TRBJ2-5; 8 nucleotides match TRBD2. The trim removed 1 base at V and 9 bases at J, leaving 7 bases unmatched. The CDR3 contains 14 residues. In germline, CDR1 is LGHDT, CDR2 YNNKEL (reference sequence). CDR3 amino acids: CASSQGVYGGAQYF. In DNA, the CDR3 is TGTGCCAGCAGCCAAGGGGTCTACGGGGGGGCCCAGTACTTC.

The DNA of the CDR3 is TGTGCCACCAGCAGGGGAGACAGGGCTAACTATGGCTACACCTTC. Amino acids: CATSRGDRANYGYTF. The chain employs TRBV15 and TRBJ1-2; 7 nucleotides match TRBD1. The germline V gene encodes CDR1 LNHNV and CDR2 YYDKDF (reference sequence). CDR3 length: 15 residues. V lost 3 bases to trimming and J lost 0 bases; unmatched junction nucleotides: 4.

The chain combines TRBV6-1 with TRBJ2-5; the match to TRBD1 covers 9 bases. The CDR3 has 14 amino acids. In germline, CDR1 is MNHNS, CDR2 SASEGT. With V trimmed by 1 base and J by 5 bases, 2 bases remained unmatched. The chain's CDR3 is CASSEDRGLETQYF. CDR3 DNA sequence: TGTGCCAGCAGTGAAGACAGGGGGCTGGAGACCCAGTACTTC.

V and J are TRBV11-2 and TRBJ2-3; 8 nucleotides line up with TRBD1. Trimming removed 1 base from V and 1 base from J; junction bases left unmatched: 10. CDR3 length equals 18 residues. Germline values: CDR1 SGHAT, CDR2 FQNNGV. The CDR3 is CASSLGWRQGAGTDTQYF. The CDR3 DNA follows: TGTGCCAGCAGCTTAGGGTGGAGGCAGGGGGCCGGCACAGATACGCAGTATTTT.

V is TRBV14 and J is TRBJ2-5; 11 bases are shared with TRBD1. Germline CDR1 is SGHDN and CDR2 is FVKESK. The CDR3 contains 17 residues. The ends lost 8 bases at V and 5 bases at J; junction bases unmatched: 16. CDR3: CASQGRTGGGRQETQYF. Here the CDR3 DNA reads TGTGCCAGCCAGGGCCGGACAGGGGGCGGTCGGCAGGAGACCCAGTACTTC.

V usage is TRBV3-1 (or the pseudogene TRBV3-2) and J usage is TRBJ2-7, with 12 bases identical to TRBD2. Germline V gene data show CDR1 as LGHDT and CDR2 as YNNKEL (reference sequence). The V and J ends lost 3 bases and 3 bases, in that order; junction bases with no gene match: 6. This CDR3 has 16 residues. CDR3 sequence reads: CASSQGGTSGYYEQYF. The CDR3 DNA is TGTGCCAGCAGCCAGGGGGGGACTAGCGGGTACTACGAGCAGTACTTC.

This clone was recorded only once. This chain links TRBV5-1 with TRBJ2-3; D is unclear. V lost 0 bases and J 1 base, leaving 9 bases between the germline ends. CDR1 SGHRS and CDR2 YFSETQ come from the germline V gene. This CDR3 has 15 amino acids. This CDR3 reads CASSLERFGTDTQYF. In DNA, the CDR3 is TGCGCCAGCAGCTTGGAGCGATTCGGCACAGATACGCAGTATTTT.